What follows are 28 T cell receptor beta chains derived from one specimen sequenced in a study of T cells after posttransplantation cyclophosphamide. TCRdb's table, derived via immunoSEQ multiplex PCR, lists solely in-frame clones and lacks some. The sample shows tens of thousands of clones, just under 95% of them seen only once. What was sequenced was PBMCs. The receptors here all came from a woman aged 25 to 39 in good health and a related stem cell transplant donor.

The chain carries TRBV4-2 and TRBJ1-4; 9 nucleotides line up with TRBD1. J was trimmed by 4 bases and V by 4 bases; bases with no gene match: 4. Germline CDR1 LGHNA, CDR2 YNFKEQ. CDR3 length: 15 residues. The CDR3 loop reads CASSRGDRDNEKLFF. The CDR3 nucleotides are TGTGCCAGCAGCCGAGGGGACAGGGATAATGAAAAACTGTTTTTT.

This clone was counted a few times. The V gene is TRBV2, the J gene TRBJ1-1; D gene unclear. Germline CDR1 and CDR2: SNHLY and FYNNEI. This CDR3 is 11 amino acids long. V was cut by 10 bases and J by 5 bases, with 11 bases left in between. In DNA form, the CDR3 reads TGTGCCACCCTAATAGGGACTGAAGCTTTCTTT. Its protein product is CATLIGTEAFF.

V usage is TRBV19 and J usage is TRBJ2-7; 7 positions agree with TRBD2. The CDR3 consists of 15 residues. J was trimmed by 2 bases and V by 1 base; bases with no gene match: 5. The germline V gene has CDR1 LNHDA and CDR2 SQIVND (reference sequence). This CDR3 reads CASSIGGLGAYEQYF. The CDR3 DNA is TGTGCCAGTAGTATAGGAGGACTAGGGGCCTACGAGCAGTACTTC.

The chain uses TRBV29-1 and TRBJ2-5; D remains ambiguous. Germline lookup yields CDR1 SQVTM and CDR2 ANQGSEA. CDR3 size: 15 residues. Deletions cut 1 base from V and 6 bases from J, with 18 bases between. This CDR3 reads CSVEVPGRTAKTQYF. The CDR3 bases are TGCAGCGTTGAAGTTCCTGGCCGAACCGCAAAGACCCAGTACTTC. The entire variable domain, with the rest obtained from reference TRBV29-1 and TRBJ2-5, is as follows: SAVISQKPSRDICQRGTSLTIQCQVDSQVTMMFWYRQQPGQSLTLIATANQGSEATYESGFVIDKFPISRPNLTFSTLTVSNMSPEDSSIYLCSVEVPGRTAKTQYFGPGTRLLVL.

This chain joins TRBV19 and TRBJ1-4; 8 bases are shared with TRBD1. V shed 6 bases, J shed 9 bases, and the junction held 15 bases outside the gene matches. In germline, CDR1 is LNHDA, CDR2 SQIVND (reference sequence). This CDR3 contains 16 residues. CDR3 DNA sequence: TGTGCCAGTAGCCCCACGGGACAGGCGGCCGGGAAAAAACTGTTTTTT. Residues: CASSPTGQAAGKKLFF.

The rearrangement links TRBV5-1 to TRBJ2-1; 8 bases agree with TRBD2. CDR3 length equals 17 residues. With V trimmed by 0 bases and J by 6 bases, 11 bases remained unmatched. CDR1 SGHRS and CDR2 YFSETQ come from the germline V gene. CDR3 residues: CASSLVKGGGTRNEQFF. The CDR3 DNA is TGCGCCAGCAGCTTGGTTAAGGGCGGGGGGACTCGCAATGAGCAGTTCTTC.

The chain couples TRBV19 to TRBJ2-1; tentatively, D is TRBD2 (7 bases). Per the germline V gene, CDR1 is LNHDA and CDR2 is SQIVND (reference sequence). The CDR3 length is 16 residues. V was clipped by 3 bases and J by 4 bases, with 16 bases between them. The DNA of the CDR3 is TGTGCCAGTAGTATCAGCGGGACAATTGTTTACAATGAGCAGTTCTTC. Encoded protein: CASSISGTIVYNEQFF.

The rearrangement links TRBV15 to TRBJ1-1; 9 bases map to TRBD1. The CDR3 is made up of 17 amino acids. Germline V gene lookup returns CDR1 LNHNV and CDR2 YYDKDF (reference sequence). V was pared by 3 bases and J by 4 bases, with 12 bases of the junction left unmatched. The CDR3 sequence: CATSSAGRTGGLTEAFF. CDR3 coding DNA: TGTGCCACCAGCAGTGCTGGGAGAACAGGGGGCCTCACTGAAGCTTTCTTT.

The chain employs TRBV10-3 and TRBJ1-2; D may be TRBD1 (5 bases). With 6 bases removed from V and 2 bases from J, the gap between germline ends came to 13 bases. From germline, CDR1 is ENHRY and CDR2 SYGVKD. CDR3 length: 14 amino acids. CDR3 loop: CAISARDRNYGYTF. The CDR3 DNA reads TGTGCCATCAGCGCCCGGGACCGCAACTATGGCTACACCTTC.

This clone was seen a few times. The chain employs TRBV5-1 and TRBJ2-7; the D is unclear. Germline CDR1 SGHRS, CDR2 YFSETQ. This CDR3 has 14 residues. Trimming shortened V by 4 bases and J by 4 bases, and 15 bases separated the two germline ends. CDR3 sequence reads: CASSRDNGEYEQYF. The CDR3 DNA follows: TGCGCCAGCAGCCGCGACAATGGGGAATACGAGCAGTACTTC.

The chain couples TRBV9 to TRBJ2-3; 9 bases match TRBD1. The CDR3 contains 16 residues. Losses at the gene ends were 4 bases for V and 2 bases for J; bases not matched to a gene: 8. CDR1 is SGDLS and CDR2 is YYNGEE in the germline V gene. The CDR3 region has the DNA TGTGCCAGCAGCAGATGGGGACAGGGCAACACAGATACGCAGTATTTT. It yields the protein CASSRWGQGNTDTQYF.

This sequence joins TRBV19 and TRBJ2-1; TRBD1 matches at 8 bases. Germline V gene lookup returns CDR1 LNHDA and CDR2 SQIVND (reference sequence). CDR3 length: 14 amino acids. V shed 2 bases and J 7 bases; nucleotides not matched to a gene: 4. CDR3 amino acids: CASSIQGALNEQFF. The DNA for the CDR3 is TGTGCCAGTAGTATACAGGGGGCTTTGAATGAGCAGTTCTTC.

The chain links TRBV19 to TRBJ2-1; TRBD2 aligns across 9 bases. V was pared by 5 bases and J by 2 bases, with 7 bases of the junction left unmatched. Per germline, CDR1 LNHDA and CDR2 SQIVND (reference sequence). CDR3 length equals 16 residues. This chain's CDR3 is CASSLQAGGTYNEQFF. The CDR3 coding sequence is TGTGCCAGTAGTCTACAAGCGGGGGGCACCTACAATGAGCAGTTCTTC.

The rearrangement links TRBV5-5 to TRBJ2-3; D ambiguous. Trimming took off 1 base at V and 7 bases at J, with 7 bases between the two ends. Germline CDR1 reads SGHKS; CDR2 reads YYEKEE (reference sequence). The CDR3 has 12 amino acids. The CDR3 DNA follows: TGTGCCAGCAGCTTGAGACGGAATACGCAGTATTTT. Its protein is CASSLRRNTQYF.

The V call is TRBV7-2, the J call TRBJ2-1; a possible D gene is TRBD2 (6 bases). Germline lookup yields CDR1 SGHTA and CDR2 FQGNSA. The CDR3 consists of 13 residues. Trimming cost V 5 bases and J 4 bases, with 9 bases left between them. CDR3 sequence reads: CASSLTRYNEQFF. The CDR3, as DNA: TGTGCCAGCAGCCTGACTAGATACAATGAGCAGTTCTTC.

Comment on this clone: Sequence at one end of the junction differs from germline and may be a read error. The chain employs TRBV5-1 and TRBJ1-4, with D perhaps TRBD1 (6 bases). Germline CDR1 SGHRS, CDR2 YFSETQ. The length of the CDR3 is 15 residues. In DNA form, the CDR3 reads TGCGCCAGCAGCTTGCGTGGGGGCGCTAACGAAAAACTGTTTTTT. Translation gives CASSLRGGANEKLFF.

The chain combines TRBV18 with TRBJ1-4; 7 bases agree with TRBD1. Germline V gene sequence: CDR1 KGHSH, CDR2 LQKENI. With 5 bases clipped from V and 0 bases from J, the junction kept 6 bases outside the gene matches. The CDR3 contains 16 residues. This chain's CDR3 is CASSEGQITTNEKLFF. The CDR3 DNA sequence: TGTGCCAGCTCAGAGGGACAGATTACAACTAATGAAAAACTGTTTTTT.

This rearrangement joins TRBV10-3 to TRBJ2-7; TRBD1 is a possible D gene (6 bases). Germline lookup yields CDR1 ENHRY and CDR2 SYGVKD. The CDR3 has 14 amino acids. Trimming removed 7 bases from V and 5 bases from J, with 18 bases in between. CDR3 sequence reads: CAITSGTTGNEQYF. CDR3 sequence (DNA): TGTGCCATCACCTCCGGGACAACAGGAAACGAGCAGTACTTC.

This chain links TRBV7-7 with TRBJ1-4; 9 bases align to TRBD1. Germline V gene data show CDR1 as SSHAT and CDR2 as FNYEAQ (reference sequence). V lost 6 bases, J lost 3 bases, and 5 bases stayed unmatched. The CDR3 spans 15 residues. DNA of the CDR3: TGTGCCAGCAGTCCCGGGACAGGGTCTAATGAAAAACTGTTTTTT. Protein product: CASSPGTGSNEKLFF.

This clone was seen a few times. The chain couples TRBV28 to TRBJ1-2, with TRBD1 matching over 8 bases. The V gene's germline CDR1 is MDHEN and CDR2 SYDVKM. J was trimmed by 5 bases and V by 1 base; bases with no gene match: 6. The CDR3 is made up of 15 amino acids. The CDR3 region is CASSLLLGQAYGYTF. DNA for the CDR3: TGTGCCAGCAGTTTATTACTGGGACAGGCATATGGCTACACCTTC.

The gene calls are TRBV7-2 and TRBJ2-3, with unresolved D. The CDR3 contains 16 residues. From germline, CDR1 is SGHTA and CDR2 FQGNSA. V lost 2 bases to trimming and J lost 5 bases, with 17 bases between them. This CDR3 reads CASSLSLGSFGDTQYF. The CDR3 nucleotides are TGTGCCAGCAGCTTAAGCCTCGGAAGTTTTGGAGATACGCAGTATTTT.

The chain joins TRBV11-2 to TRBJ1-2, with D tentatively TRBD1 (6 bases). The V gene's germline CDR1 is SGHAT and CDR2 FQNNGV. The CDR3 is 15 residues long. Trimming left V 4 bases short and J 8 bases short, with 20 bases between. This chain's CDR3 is CASSSSRDTVRGYTF. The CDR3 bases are TGTGCCAGCAGCTCTTCCCGGGACACCGTGAGAGGCTACACCTTC.

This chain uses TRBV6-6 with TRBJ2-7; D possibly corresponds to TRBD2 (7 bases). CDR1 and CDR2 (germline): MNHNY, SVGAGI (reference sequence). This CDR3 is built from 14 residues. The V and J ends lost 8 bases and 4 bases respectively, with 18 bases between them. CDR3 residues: CASHRGGVTYEQYF. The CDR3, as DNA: TGTGCCAGCCATAGAGGGGGGGTAACGTACGAGCAGTACTTC.

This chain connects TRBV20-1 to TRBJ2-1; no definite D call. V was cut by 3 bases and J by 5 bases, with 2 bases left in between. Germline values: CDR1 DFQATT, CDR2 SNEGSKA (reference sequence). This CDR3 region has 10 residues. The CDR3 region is CSASDNEQFF. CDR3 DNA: TGCAGTGCTAGCGACAATGAGCAGTTCTTC.

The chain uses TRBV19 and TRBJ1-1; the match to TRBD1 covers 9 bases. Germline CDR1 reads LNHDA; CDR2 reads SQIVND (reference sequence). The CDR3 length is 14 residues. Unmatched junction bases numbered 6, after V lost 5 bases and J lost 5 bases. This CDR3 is CASSRPGTGTEAFF. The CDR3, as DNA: TGTGCCAGTAGTCGTCCCGGGACAGGGACTGAAGCTTTCTTT.

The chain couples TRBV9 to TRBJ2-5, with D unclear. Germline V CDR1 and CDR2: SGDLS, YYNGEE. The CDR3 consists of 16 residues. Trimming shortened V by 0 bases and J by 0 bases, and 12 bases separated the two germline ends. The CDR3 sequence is CASSVGPVQYQETQYF. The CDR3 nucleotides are TGTGCCAGCAGCGTAGGGCCGGTGCAGTACCAAGAGACCCAGTACTTC.

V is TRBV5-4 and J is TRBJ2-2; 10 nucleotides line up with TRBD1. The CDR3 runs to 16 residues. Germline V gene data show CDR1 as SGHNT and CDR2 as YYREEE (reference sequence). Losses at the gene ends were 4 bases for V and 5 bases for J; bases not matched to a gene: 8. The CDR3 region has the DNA TGTGCCAGCAGCGGGACCGGGACAGGGGTAACCGGGGAGCTGTTTTTT. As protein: CASSGTGTGVTGELFF.

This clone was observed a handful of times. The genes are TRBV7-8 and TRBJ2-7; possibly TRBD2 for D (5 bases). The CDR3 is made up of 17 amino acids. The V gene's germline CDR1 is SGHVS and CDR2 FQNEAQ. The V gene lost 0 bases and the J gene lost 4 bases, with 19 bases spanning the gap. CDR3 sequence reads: CASSLAAALSGVYEQYF. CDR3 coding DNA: TGTGCCAGCAGCTTAGCAGCGGCGCTCAGTGGTGTGTACGAGCAGTACTTC.